Listed here is a single TCR beta chain. The antigen is undetermined. This sample was taken from a study of tumor-infiltrating lymphocytes in localized non-small cell lung cancer. Study as a whole: Tumor tissue and non-adjacent uninvolved lung came from each patient. Study-level findings and limits: Compared with uninvolved lung, tumors showed higher T cell infiltration by TCRbeta sequencing. Technical variation could not be separated from intratumor heterogeneity here.

This CDR3 comprises 15 residues. CDR1 LGHNA and CDR2 YSLEER come from the germline V gene. V was pared by 2 bases and J by 8 bases, with 13 bases between. Using immunoSEQ multiplex PCR, the repertoire was profiled, and TCRdb retains in-frame clones only, with some absent. The table includes some 10,000 clones, 65% to 85% detected once. The V and J genes are TRBV4-3 and TRBJ1-6, with a tentative D call TRBD1 (5 bases). This receptor was identified in a human donor with non-small cell lung cancer. The specimen was lung tumor tissue. The CDR3 spells CASSQLRTGHSPLHF. The CDR3 DNA is TGCGCCAGCAGCCAATTGCGGACGGGGCATTCACCCCTCCACTTT.